The clone carrying this TCR beta chain was seen more than once but under ten times. The antigen is undetermined. In preparing bulk TCR libraries, previously described methods and listed TCR primers were used. In TCRdb, the PCR reads were re-called with MiXCR into one record per CDR3 protein. The sample records hundreds of thousands of distinct CDR3 sequences, roughly 27% being singletons. V trimming: 1 base; J trimming: 5 bases; junction bases outside the gene matches: 11. The CDR3 has 17 residues. The source of the sample is a study of molecular identifiers for immune sequencing clone quantification. Sorting captured naive CD8 T cells as CD8+CD4-CCR7+CD45RA+. The study's findings and limits: Should identical TCR molecules share a barcode, the sizes of highly expanded clones could be underestimated.

V usage is TRBV12-3 or TRBV12-4 and J usage is TRBJ2-3; 8 bases map to TRBD1. This sequence originates from a human donor in good health. Some libraries in this study had Jurkat cell RNA spiked in. Sequenced material: naive CD8+ T cells from blood, with Jurkat cell RNA spiked in. Subset noted: FACS-sorted CD8+CD4-CCR7+CD45RA+ naive T cells. CDR3 DNA: TGTGCCAGCAGTTTAGTTAGGTCAGGGGGCTATGAAGATACGCAGTATTTT. This gives the protein CASSLVRSGGYEDTQYF.